A single T cell receptor (beta chain) is shown here with its context. The sample originates from a study of spatial heterogeneity in lung cancer. Across the whole study: Alpha-chain sequences were detected in numbers that were consistently lower than beta-chain sequences.

V trimming: 1 base; J trimming: 6 bases; junction bases outside the gene matches: 5. The CDR3 loop spans 14 amino acids. Germline V gene data show CDR1 as DFQATT and CDR2 as SNEGSKA (reference sequence). Time point described: sample taken at primary tumor resection. Whole RNA obtained from tumor, nontumor lung or frozen PBMC underwent sequencing without sorting. TCRdb used MiXCR to reprocess the 5' RACE reads, holding one entry per CDR3 protein. There are several thousand distinct CDR3 sequences in the sample; roughly 5.4% occur only once, and 7% to 10% lies in the top ten. This chain links TRBV20-1 with TRBJ1-2; TRBD1 aligns across 10 bases. This TCR derives from a female donor with early-stage non-small cell lung cancer. Here the sequenced sample was normal lung tissue next to the tumor, taken at surgery. This chain's CDR3 is CSARGDRGWDGYTF. CDR3 DNA sequence: TGCAGTGCTAGAGGGGACAGGGGATGGGATGGCTACACCTTC.